This T cell receptor beta chain was recorded in a study of cytomegalovirus exposure and HLA in healthy donors (TCRdb year 2017). The study in broad terms: An earlier analysis of several hundred of the donors reported around 280 Gb of sequence data and 90 million to 120 million unique TCR beta sequences obtained from about 179 million T cells. An early release that covered about 600 HLA-typed donors contained about 290 gigabases of sequencing data and some 87 million unique TCR sequences. About five DR-DQ haplotypes were treated as single units for association and clustering because of strong linkage in the cohort. Among the roughly 390 genotyped donors, approximately 76% belonged to the genetic ancestry cluster associated with self-reported Caucasian donors. Typing coverage varied by locus: roughly 620-640 donors for A, B, C, DRB1 and DQB1; roughly 520 for DQA1; approximately 570 for DPA1; fewer than 480 for DPB1. In a later analysis, previously published TCR beta repertoires from 550 to 700 donors were re-analyzed and high-resolution HLA genotyping was added so that TCR occurrence patterns could be studied. The study aimed to test whether cataloging public T cell receptors could reveal signatures of past pathogen exposure. Across 398 genotyped donors of the cohort, an average of about 240,000 unique TCR beta nucleotide sequences per donor were sequenced, and 15% to 20% of those sequences were non-productive. Class I and class II HLA loci were covered by the typing at four-digit resolution. In a later genetic analysis, genome-wide SNP genotypes for 398 of the 666 donors were used, and that subset was treated as a discovery cohort. To predict cytomegalovirus infection status, the study brought together high-throughput TCR immunosequencing, statistical association of individual TCRs with disease status, and machine learning. Along with the roughly 700-subject first cohort, a separate validation cohort of some 130 different subjects was used. All discovery cohort repertoires had been generated on a single sequencing platform. Rather than using new phenotypic data, the later analysis identified candidate immune exposures from TCR beta sequences and from how often those sequences occurred across donors. Alongside the repertoire data, information on donor age, sex, ethnicity and CMV serostatus was compiled. The study used immunosequencing to profile the T cell repertoires of approximately 650 subjects and linked those repertoires to cytomegalovirus serostatus. To decide whether each TCR beta V gene segment behaved as functional or pseudogenic, an earlier analysis of approximately 590 of the donors relied on high-throughput TCR beta sequencing. Summary of the overall study and its limitations: Because HLA typing was unavailable for some donors at each locus, only the typed subset was used in association tests. In an earlier analysis of around 600 of the donors, most TCR beta V segments were observed in productive rearrangements about 87% or about 30% of the time, broadly matching IMGT annotations. Three of the identified cytomegalovirus-associated TCR beta chains were confirmed in vitro to be specific for cytomegalovirus antigens. In a later analysis, HLA-associated TCR beta chains were found to be more clonally expanded and to have lower generation probabilities than equally common non-associated chains. A later analysis found that TCR association rates varied across HLA loci, with DRB1 alleles showing the most associated TCRs and HLA-C alleles the fewest. Only TCR beta chains were sequenced in this cohort, and the absence of alpha or paired-chain data limited detectable features. Linkage disequilibrium might explain the correlated functional status among segregating V segments, but an unknown experimental factor could not be excluded. A later analysis reported that several top co-occurrence clusters appeared linked to parvovirus B19, influenza, CMV and Epstein-Barr virus. Presence/absence analyses assumed roughly uniform sequencing depth across donors, an assumption that may not hold. An association between a missense DCLRE1C variant and V-gene and J-gene trimming of TCR beta chains was found in a later genetic analysis and replicated in an independent cohort. The study gave a list of roughly 150 TCR beta chains associated with cytomegalovirus. The 87-base-pair reads could not distinguish some IMGT-functional V segments, including TRBV6-2 and TRBV6-3, so those segments were excluded. A further reported finding was that TCR beta sequences accurately predicted the HLA-A and HLA-B alleles for most subjects in the first cohort. Across donors, most TCR sequences were observed very rarely, whereas some public TCRs were present in many individuals. In a later analysis, most CMV-associated TCR beta chains were found to appear HLA-restricted, with HLA associations seemingly driven largely by CMV exposure. A later analysis associated about 16,000 TCR beta sequences with specific HLA alleles at a false discovery rate of 0.05. The classifier was reported to diagnose cytomegalovirus status with high specificity and sensitivity in both the original cohort and the validation cohort. When HLA alleles, especially DR and DQ, strongly co-occurred, TCR associations were difficult to assign to individual alleles. CMV serostatus was the only immune exposure information available for the cohort. The earlier analysis of some 560 of the donors excluded 15 to 20 rarely observed V segments, including chromosome 9 orphons, because counts were too low. The authors suggested that the approach could potentially be extended to other disease states and immunological phenotypes. The sequencing pipeline was judged likely to have produced a cluster of highly shared sequence variants as a technical artifact. According to a later genetic analysis, donors in an Asian-associated ancestry cluster had fewer N-insertions in productive TCRs than the approximately 700-donor mean.

The cohort comprised hundreds of healthy bone marrow donors. Cohort members were all nominally healthy when sampled, although unrecorded immune exposures were likely present. The donor tested CMV seronegative, placing the donor among the 350 or so seronegative members of the cohort. Each donor provided a peripheral blood sample, and peripheral blood mononuclear cells were used for TCR beta sequencing. Genomic DNA was extracted from the blood cell samples with the Qiagen DNeasy Blood Extraction Kit. Library method: the immunoSEQ multiplex PCR assay. The multiplex PCR relied on a mix of 60 forward primers for TCR Vbeta segments and 13 reverse primers for TCR Jbeta segments. Amplification of the CDR3 region of rearranged TCR beta genes was performed with a multiplex PCR assay on genomic DNA. The amplified TCR beta libraries were sequenced on the Illumina HiSeq System as 87-base-pair reads. As for the original processing: Across the 700 or so repertoires, a later analysis counted about 81 million unique TCR beta chains, 9.5 million to 13 million of which were shared by at least two donors. Raw reads were error-corrected and collapsed into unique sequences with a nearest-neighbor algorithm that merged closely related sequences to remove PCR and sequencing errors. Alignment of CDR3 sequences to IMGT reference sequences was used to assign V, D and J gene segments. For a sequence to be retained, a match of at least six nucleotides to both a V gene segment and a J gene segment was required. A rearrangement counted as productive if the CDR3 had no stop codons and remained in frame with V and J, and every other rearrangement counted as non-productive. CDR3 was defined according to IMGT convention as the region running from the second conserved V-encoded cysteine to the conserved J-encoded phenylalanine. In an earlier analysis of roughly 580 of the donors, sequences lacking an unambiguous match to a single V gene segment were excluded. An earlier analysis of fewer than 750 of the donors classified V segments as functional when productive rearrangements were above 56.7% and as segregating when the standard deviation between donors was above 5%. A statistical classification framework was developed to diagnose cytomegalovirus status using the catalog of TCR beta chain sequences. In a later analysis, TCR nucleotide sequences were compared against IMGT/GENE-DB human TR gene sequences so that V and J genes could be assigned. A later analysis assigned CDR3 sequences and most-parsimonious VDJ recombination scenarios with the TCRdist pipeline. In a later analysis, every TCR beta chain was defined by the combination of its CDR3 amino acid sequence and its V-gene family, and reads without a unique V-gene family were dropped. To address suspected cross-contamination and a sequencing artifact, a later analysis removed around 590 highly shared, low-generation-probability nucleotide sequences. In a later analysis, a clonal expansion index for each public chain was calculated from normalized within-repertoire ranks of inferred template counts. Generation probabilities in a later analysis came from a VDJ recombination model fitted to out-of-frame rearrangements, and those results were checked against IGoR. A later analysis scored TCR-TCR, TCR-HLA and TCR-CMV co-occurrence with hypergeometric tests, applying a repertoire-size bias correction to TCR pairs. To estimate false discovery rates, a later analysis permuted the HLA or CMV assignments 20 times. In a later analysis, co-occurring TCRs were grouped using DBSCAN, with TCRdist sequence similarity added in when clustering inside HLA-allele-positive subsets. For co-occurrence clustering, repertoires with fewer than 30,000 or more than 120,000 public chains were excluded, along with 4 to 6 repertoires with anomalous nucleotide sharing. The source is immuneACCESS, and TCRdb retained only in-frame sequences with V and J called. Part of the clones is not carried over; for the studies checked, unresolved V genes explain less than half of this, and the remainder is unexplained. That table furnishes V, J and clone size, whereas the DNA furnished D and trimming. The sample table contains 150,000 to 200,000 clones; only one count was recorded for under 80% of them. The top ten clones comprise roughly 3% of the sample.

With respect to this clone: Its antigen specificity is not known. No base quality values were provided; no much bigger clone lies one nucleotide off.

The CDR3 numbers 16 residues from cysteine through phenylalanine. CDR3 DNA only is kept here, 48 bases in frame from base 1. After removal of 5 bases from V and 7 bases from J, the junction retains 8 bases not matched to a gene. Based on the germline V gene, the CDR1 and CDR2 sequences are SGHAT and FQNNGV. This receptor was identified in a female donor in good health and CMV-seronegative. The V and J genes are TRBV11-2 and TRBJ1-4; TRBD1 agrees with 12 junctional bases. Sequenced input: PBMCs. The CDR3 protein sequence reads: CASSAGQGAPSEKLFF. At the DNA level, the sequence is TGTGCCAGCAGCGCGGGACAGGGGGCACCGAGTGAAAAACTGTTTTTT. Beyond the CDR3, the reference TRBV11-2 and TRBJ1-4 genes provide the residues; the full variable domain reads: EAGVAQSPRYKIIEKRQSVAFWCNPISGHATLYWYQQILGQGPKLLIQFQNNGVVDDSQLPKDRFSAERLKGVDSTLKIQPAKLEDSAVYLCASSAGQGAPSEKLFFGSGTQLSVL.